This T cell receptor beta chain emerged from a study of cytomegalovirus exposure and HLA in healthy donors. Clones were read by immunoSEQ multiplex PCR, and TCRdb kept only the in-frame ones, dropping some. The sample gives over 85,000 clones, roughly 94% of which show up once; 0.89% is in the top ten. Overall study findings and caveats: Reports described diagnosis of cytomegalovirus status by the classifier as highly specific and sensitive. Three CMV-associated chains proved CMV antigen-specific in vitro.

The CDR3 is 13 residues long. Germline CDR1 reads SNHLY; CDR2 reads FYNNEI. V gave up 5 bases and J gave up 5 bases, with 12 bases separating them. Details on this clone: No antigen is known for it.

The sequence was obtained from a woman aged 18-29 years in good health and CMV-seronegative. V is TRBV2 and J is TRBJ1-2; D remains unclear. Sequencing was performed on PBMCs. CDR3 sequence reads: CASSLAGGYGYTF. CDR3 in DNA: TGTGCCAGCAGTCTGGCAGGTGGTTATGGCTACACCTTC.